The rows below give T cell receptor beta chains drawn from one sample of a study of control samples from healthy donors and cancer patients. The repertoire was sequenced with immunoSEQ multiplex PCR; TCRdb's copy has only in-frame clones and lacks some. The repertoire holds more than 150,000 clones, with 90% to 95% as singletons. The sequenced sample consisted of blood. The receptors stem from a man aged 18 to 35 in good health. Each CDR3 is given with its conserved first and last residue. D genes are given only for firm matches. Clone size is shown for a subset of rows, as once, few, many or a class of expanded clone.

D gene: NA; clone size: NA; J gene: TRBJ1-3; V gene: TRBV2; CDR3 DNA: TGTGCCAGCGGCTTAACGGGATCTCGAAACACCATATATTTT; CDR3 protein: CASGLTGSRNTIYF
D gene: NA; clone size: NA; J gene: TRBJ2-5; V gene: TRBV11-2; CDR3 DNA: TGTGCCAGCAGCCTCGGTGAAGTAACGCGGCAAGAGACCCAGTACTTC; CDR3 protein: CASSLGEVTRQETQYF
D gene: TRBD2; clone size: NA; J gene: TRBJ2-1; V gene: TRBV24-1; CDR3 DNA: TGTGCCACCAGTGTAAAAGGAAGCGGGGGTTATGAGCAGTTCTTC; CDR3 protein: CATSVKGSGGYEQFF
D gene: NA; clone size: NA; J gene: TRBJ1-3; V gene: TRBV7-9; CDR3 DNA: TGTGCCAGCAGCTTAGAAGGGACCGGAAACACCATATATTTT; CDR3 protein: CASSLEGTGNTIYF
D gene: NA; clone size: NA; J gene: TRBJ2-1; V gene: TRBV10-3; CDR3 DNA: TGTGCCATCAAATCGCTCCTATCCTACAATGAGCAGTTCTTC; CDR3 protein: CAIKSLLSYNEQFF
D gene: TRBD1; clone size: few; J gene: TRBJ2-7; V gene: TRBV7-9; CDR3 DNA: TGTGCCAGCAGTCAGGGGGACTACGAGCAGTACTTC; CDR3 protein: CASSQGDYEQYF
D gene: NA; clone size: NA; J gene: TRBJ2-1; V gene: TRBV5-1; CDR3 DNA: TGCGCCAGCAGGAGTTTTACGGGCGACAATGAGCAGTTCTTC; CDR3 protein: CASRSFTGDNEQFF
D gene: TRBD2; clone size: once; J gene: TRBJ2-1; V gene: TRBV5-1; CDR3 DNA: TGCGCCAGCAGCTTGGGACTAGCGTCCGATGAGCAGTTCTTC; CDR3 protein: CASSLGLASDEQFF
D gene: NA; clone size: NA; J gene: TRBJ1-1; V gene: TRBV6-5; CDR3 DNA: TGTGCCAGCAGTTTTAGGGGAAACACTGAAGCTTTCTTT; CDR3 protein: CASSFRGNTEAFF
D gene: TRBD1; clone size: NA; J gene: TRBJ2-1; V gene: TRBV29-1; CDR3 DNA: TGCAGCGGCGACAGGGACAATGAGCAGTTCTTC; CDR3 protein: CSGDRDNEQFF
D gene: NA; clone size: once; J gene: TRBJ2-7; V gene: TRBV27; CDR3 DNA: TGTGCCAGCAGTTCCATGGACAAGCCCTACGAGCAGTACTTC; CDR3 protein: CASSSMDKPYEQYF
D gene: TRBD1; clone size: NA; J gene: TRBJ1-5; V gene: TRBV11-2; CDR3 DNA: TGTGCCAGCAGCTTAGAGGGGGGACAGAATCAGCCCCAGCATTTT; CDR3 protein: CASSLEGGQNQPQHF
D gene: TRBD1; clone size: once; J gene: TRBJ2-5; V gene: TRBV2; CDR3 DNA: TGTGCCAGCAGGGGGACAGTCCAAGAGACCCAGTACTTC; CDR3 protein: CASRGTVQETQYF
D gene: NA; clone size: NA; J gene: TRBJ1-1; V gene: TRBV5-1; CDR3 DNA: TGCGCCAGCAGCTTGGGAGGGGTAGGCGCTTTCTTT; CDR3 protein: CASSLGGVGAFF
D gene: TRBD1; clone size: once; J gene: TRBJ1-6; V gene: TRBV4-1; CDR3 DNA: TGCGCCAGCAGCCAAGAAACAGGGGGATATTCACCCCTCCACTTT; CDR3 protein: CASSQETGGYSPLHF
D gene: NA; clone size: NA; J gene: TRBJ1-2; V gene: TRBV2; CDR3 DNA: TGTGCCAGCAGTCCTTGGGAGGAAGGTTCCAACTATGGCTACACCTTC; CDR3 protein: CASSPWEEGSNYGYTF
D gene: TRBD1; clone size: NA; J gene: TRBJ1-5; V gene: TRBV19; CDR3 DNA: TGTGCCAGTAATCCGGGACAGTCATTTTATCAGCCCCAGCATTTT; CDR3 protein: CASNPGQSFYQPQHF
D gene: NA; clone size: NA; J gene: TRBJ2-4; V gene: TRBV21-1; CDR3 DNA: TGTGCCAGCAGCAGGGACACCAAAAACATTCAGTACTTC; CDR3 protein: CASSRDTKNIQYF
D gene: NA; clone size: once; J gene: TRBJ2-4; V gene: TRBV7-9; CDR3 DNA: TGTGCCAGCAGCTGGTCGGCGGAGGTAAAAAACATTCAGTACTTC; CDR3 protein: CASSWSAEVKNIQYF
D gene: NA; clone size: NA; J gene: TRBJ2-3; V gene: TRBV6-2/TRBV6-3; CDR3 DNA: TGTGCCAGCAGTTTTGGGTCCACAGATACGCAGTATTTT; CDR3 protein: CASSFGSTDTQYF
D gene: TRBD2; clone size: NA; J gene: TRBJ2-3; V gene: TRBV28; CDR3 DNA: TGTGCCAGCAAGAATAGCGGGGGGTGGGATACGCAGTATTTT; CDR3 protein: CASKNSGGWDTQYF
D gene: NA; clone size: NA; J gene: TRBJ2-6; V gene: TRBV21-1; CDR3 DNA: TGTGCCAGCAGCAAAGGGTCTGGGGCCAACGTCCTGACTTTC; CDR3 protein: CASSKGSGANVLTF
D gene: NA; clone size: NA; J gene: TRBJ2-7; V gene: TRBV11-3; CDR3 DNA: TGTGCCAGCAGCTTAGAAGGCGTCGGGAGCGGTCTCGACGAGCAGTACTTC; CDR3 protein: CASSLEGVGSGLDEQYF
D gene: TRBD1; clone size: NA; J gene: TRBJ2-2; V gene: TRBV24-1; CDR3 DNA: TGTGCCACCAGTGGTGGACAGGGGGCGAACACCGGGGAGCTGTTTTTT; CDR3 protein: CATSGGQGANTGELFF
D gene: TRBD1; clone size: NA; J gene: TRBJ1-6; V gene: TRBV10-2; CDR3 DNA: TGCGCCAGCAGCGGACAGGGAGAGTCACCCCTCCACTTT; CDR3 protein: CASSGQGESPLHF
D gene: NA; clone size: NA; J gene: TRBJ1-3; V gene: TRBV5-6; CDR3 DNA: TGTGCCAGCAGCTCCACAGACTTCTCTGGAAACACCATATATTTT; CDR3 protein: CASSSTDFSGNTIYF
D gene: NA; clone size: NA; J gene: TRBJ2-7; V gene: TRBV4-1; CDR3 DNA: TGCGCCAGCGGGCGAGGGAAAAGCTACGAGCAGTACTTC; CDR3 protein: CASGRGKSYEQYF
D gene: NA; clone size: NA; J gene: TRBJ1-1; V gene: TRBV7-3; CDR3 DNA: TGTGCCAGCAGCCCCCTGACAATCCCGAACACTGAAGCTTTCTTT; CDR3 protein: CASSPLTIPNTEAFF
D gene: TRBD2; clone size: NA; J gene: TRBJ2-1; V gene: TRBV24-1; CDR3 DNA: TGTGCCACCAGTGACTCAGGGACTAGCAACAATGAGCAGTTCTTC; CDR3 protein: CATSDSGTSNNEQFF
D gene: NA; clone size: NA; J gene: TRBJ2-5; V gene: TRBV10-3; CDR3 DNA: TGTGCCATCGGGACCCGGGACGACGAAGAGACCCAGTACTTC; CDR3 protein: CAIGTRDDEETQYF
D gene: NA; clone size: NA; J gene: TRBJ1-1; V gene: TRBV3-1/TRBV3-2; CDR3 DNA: TGTGCCAGCAGCCCGTACAGGGTACGGAACGCTGAAGCTTTCTTT; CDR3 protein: CASSPYRVRNAEAFF
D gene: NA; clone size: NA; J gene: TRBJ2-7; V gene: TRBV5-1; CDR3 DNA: TGCGCCAGCAGCTTGGCCTTCTCCTACGAGCAGTACTTC; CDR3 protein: CASSLAFSYEQYF
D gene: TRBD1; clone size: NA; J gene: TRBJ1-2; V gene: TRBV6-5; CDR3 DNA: TGTGCCAGCAGTTTAAGCTCCACAGGGGGCGCGGGCTACACCTTC; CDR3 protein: CASSLSSTGGAGYTF
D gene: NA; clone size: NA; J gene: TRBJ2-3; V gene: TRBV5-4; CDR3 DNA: TGTGCCAGCAGCCTCAACGGTTTAGATACGCAGTATTTT; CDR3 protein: CASSLNGLDTQYF
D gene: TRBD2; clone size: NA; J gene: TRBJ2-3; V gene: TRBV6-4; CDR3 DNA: TGTGCCAGCAGTGACTCGACTAGCGGGGGGGCAGATACGCAGTATTTT; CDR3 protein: CASSDSTSGGADTQYF
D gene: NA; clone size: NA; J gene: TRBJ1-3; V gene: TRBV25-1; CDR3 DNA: TGTGCCAGCAGTGAATTAGGGTCCTCTGGAAACACCATATATTTT; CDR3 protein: CASSELGSSGNTIYF
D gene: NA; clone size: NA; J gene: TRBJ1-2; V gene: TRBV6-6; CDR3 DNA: TGTGCCAGCAGTTACATGGATCCAACTCCACACTTC; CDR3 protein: CASSYMDPTPHF
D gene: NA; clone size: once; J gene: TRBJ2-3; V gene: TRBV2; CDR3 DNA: TGTGCCAGCAGTCTCACCGGAGCGTCCCAAACAGATACGCAGTATTTT; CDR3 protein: CASSLTGASQTDTQYF
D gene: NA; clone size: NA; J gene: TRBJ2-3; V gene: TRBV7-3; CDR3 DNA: TGTGCCAGCAGCCCCGACCCTGGAGATACGCAGTATTTT; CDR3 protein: CASSPDPGDTQYF
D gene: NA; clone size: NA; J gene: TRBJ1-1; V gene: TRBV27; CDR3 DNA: TGTGCCAGCAGTTATTCGGACAGGAACACTGAAGCTTTCTTT; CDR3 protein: CASSYSDRNTEAFF
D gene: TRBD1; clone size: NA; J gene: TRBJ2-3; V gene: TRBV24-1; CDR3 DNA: TGTGCCACCAGTGTCGACAGGGCGGTCGGAGATACGCAGTATTTT; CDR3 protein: CATSVDRAVGDTQYF
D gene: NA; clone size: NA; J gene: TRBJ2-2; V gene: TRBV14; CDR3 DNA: TGTGCCAGCAGCCAAGAGCGGGACACCGGGGAGCTGTTTTTT; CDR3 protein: CASSQERDTGELFF
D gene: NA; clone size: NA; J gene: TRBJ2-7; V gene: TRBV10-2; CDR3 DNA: TGCGCCACTTTTGGGAGCTACGAGCAGTACTTC; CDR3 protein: CATFGSYEQYF
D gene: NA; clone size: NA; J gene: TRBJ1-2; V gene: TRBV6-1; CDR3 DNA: TGTGCCAGCAGTGAAATGAGGTCGGAGTATGGCTACACCTTC; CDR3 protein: CASSEMRSEYGYTF
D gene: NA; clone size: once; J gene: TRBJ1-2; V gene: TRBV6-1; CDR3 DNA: TGTGCCAGCAGTGAAGCGCCCGGCACTAACTATGGCTACACCTTC; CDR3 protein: CASSEAPGTNYGYTF
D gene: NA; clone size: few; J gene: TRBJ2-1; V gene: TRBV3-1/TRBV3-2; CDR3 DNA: TGTGCCAGCAGCCATGCTGGAGGGGAGTTCTTC; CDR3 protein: CASSHAGGEFF
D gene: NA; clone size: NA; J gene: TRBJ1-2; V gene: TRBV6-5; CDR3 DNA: TGTGCCAGCAGTTACAGCGGGGTAGGATCCTATGGCTACACCTTC; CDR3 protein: CASSYSGVGSYGYTF
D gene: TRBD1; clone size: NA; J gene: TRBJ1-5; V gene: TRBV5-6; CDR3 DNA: TGTGCCAGCAGCTTCGGACAGGGTAAGCAGCCCCAGCATTTT; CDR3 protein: CASSFGQGKQPQHF
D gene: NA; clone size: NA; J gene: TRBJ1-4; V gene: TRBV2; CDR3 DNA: TGTGCCAGCAGTGAAGTTTTAGGGGGTACTAATGAAAAACTGTTTTTT; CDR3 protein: CASSEVLGGTNEKLFF
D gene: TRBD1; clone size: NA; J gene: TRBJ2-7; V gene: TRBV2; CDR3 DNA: TGTGCCAGCATTGTGGGGACAGGGGCATACGAGCAGTACTTC; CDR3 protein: CASIVGTGAYEQYF
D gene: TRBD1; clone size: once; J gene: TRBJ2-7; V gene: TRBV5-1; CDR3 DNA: TGCGCCAGCAGCTTGGAGACAGGGGGCTTGTACGAGCAGTACTTC; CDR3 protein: CASSLETGGLYEQYF
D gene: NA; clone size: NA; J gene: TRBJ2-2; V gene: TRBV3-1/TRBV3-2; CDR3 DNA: TGTGCCAGCAGCCAAGTGGTGAAGCAGGGGTACACCGGGGAGCTGTTTTTT; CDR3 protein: CASSQVVKQGYTGELFF
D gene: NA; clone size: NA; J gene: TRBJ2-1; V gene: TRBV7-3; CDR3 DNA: TGTGCCAGCAGCTCAGGGGAGGACTACAATGAGCAGTTCTTC; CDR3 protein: CASSSGEDYNEQFF
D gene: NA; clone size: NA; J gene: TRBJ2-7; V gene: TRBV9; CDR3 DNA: TGTGCCAGCAGCGTAGCCCCGGATGCCTACGAGCAGTACTTC; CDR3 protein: CASSVAPDAYEQYF
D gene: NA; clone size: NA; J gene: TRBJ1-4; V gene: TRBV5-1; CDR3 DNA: TGCGCCAGCAGCTCGGGTTCGGTAATTGGTGAAAAACTGTTTTTT; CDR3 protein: CASSSGSVIGEKLFF
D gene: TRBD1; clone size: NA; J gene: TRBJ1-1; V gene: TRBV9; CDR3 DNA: TGTGCCAGCAGTTACTGGGACAGGAACACTGAAGCTTTCTTT; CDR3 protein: CASSYWDRNTEAFF
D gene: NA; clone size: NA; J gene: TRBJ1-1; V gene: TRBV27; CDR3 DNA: TGTGCCAGCAGTTTCGGTAACAGCCTGAACACTGAAGCTTTCTTT; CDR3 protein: CASSFGNSLNTEAFF
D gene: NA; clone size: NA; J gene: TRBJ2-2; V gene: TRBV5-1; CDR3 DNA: TGCGCCAGCAGCTGGGGGACGTCGAACACCGGGGAGCTGTTTTTT; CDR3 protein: CASSWGTSNTGELFF